Listed below are T cell receptor beta chains from one sample, sequenced in a study of T-cell reconstitution after alpha-beta-depleted transplantation in children. TCRdb fed the PCR reads into MiXCR, producing one record per CDR3 protein. This table has more than 450,000 distinct CDR3 sequences, around 19% appearing once. The input for sequencing was PBMCs from the stem cell graft donor, taken from the stem cell graft. The source is a human donor who donated a stem cell graft to a child with acute lymphoblastic leukemia. Both conserved end residues are part of each CDR3. Each record gives: J gene, V gene, clone size, D gene, CDR3 DNA, CDR3 protein. The D gene is left open where the match is weak. Rows give clone size only sometimes, using once, few, many, or a class for an expanded clone.

>TRBJ2-5|TRBV5-1|.|.
TGCGCCAGCAGCTTTGGGGACACTGCTCAAGAGACCCAGTACTTC
CASSFGDTAQETQYF
>TRBJ2-1|TRBV25-1|.|TRBD2
TGTGCCAGCATCTCCGGGACTAGCAAGGACAATGAGCAGTTCTTC
CASISGTSKDNEQFF
>TRBJ2-5|TRBV5-1|few|.
TGCGCCAGCAGGGAATTACAAGAGACCCAGTACTTC
CASRELQETQYF
>TRBJ2-3|TRBV5-6|many|TRBD2
TGTGCCAGCAGCTTGAGACTAGCGGGAGATACGCAGTATTTT
CASSLRLAGDTQYF
>TRBJ1-5|TRBV15|.|TRBD1
TGTGCCACCAGCGAGACAGGGGGACTTCAGCCCCAGCATTTT
CATSETGGLQPQHF
>TRBJ2-1|TRBV27|.|.
TGTGCCAGCAGAATTTACCTAGGCGCCTACAATGAGCAGTTCTTC
CASRIYLGAYNEQFF
>TRBJ2-1|TRBV11-1|.|.
TGTGCCAGCAGCTTAGCCCTCCGGGCTAGCTGGTCCAGCTCCTACAATGAGCAGTTCTTC
CASSLALRASWSSSYNEQFF
>TRBJ1-1|TRBV12-3/TRBV12-4|few|.
TGTGCCAGCAGTTTATGGGAGTTGTCTGAAGCTTTCTTT
CASSLWELSEAFF
>TRBJ2-1|TRBV13|few|.
TGTGCCAGCAGCTTACCGAGACTAAATGAGCAGTTCTTC
CASSLPRLNEQFF
>TRBJ1-2|TRBV6-1|.|.
TGTGCCAGCAGTATCCCTCAGGAGAGTGATGGCTACACCTTC
CASSIPQESDGYTF
>TRBJ2-5|TRBV4-1|many|.
TGCGCCAGCAGCCAAGATCCTGAAGAGACCCAGTACTTC
CASSQDPEETQYF
>TRBJ1-4|TRBV12-3/TRBV12-4|few|.
TGTGCCAGCAGTCCTAGATTGACGGGGGCGCGGAATGAAAAACTGTTTTTT
CASSPRLTGARNEKLFF